This section outlines one TCR beta chain sequence together with its context. Its antigen is not identified. TCRdb's copy holds only in-frame clones and misses some; the assay was immunoSEQ multiplex PCR. Seen here are about 50,000 clones, roughly nine tenths observed once, and the top ten hold approximately 6%. These data come from a study of OX40 agonist ivuxolimab in advanced cancers. The study, taken as a whole, reports: Partial responders receiving 0.1-3.0 mg/kg showed among the lowest clonal expansion.

The TCR originated in an adult with an advanced solid tumor such as melanoma, head and neck, liver or kidney cancer. The sequencing here drew on CD4+ or CD8+ T cells sorted from blood, taken in a trial of the OX40 agonist ivuxolimab.

The CDR3 reads CASSQSLQGRTGELFF. DNA for the CDR3: TGTGCCAGCAGCCAATCCTTACAGGGACGCACCGGGGAGCTGTTTTTT. The chain employs TRBV16 and TRBJ2-2, with D perhaps matching TRBD1 (6 bases). V lost 0 bases and J 4 bases, leaving 12 bases between the germline ends. Germline assignment: CDR1 KGHSY and CDR2 FQNENV. The CDR3 contains 16 residues.